This T cell receptor beta chain was observed in a study of blood T cell repertoires in COVID-19. Across the study: The study drew acute and convalescent COVID-19 samples from the United States, Italy and Spain. T cells, B-cell-depleted T cells, or PBMCs supplied cDNA or gDNA.

Original analysis: By means of reference gene primer amplification, nucleated cell counts were estimated. Clones were sequenced by immunoSEQ multiplex PCR, and TCRdb holds only the in-frame ones, with some missing. V and J calls and clone size are copied from that table; D and trimming were computed from the DNA. Of roughly 63,000 clones detected, about 74% appear once; the ten largest clones hold over 25%. Per germline, CDR1 SGHNT and CDR2 YYREEE (reference sequence). This CDR3 contains 14 residues. Trimming left V 2 bases short and J 0 bases short, with 8 bases between. The sequenced material came from peripheral blood. This TCR was recovered from an elderly woman with acute or convalescent COVID-19. The gene calls are TRBV5-4 and TRBJ1-1; D might be TRBD1 (5 bases). The CDR3 DNA is TGTGCCAGCAGCTTACAGGTGATGAACACTGAAGCTTTCTTT. As protein: CASSLQVMNTEAFF.